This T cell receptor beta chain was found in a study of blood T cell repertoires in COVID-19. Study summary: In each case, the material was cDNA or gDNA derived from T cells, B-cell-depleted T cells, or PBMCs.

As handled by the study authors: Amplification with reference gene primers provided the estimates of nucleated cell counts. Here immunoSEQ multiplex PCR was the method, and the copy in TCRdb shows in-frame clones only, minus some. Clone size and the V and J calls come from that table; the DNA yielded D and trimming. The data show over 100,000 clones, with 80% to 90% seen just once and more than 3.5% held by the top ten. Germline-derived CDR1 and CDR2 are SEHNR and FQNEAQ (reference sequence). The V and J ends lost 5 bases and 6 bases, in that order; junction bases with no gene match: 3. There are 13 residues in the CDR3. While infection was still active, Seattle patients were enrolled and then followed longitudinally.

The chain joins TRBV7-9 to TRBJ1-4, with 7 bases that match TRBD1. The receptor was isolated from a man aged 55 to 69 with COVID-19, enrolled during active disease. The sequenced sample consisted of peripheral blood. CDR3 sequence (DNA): TGTGCCAGCAGCCCTCAGGGGGATGAAAAACTGTTTTTT. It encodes CASSPQGDEKLFF.